This T cell receptor beta chain was sequenced during a study of T cell responses to AZD1222 COVID-19 vaccine. Study summary: Recipients boosted at about 4 weeks or about 12 weeks are pooled.

CDR1 and CDR2 from the germline V gene are SGDLS and YYNGEE. The CDR3 runs to 12 residues. V shed 2 bases and J 10 bases; nucleotides not matched to a gene: 3. A note on this clone: What it binds is unknown.

Study-level results: After the peak T cell response, and only then, were repertoires sampled. As reported, nearly half of all spike-specific TCRs target variant regions that are unmutated. There were mostly white British donors and more females than males, and clonal diversity was possibly underestimated.

Method: immunoSEQ multiplex PCR; TCRdb's copy keeps in-frame clones and lacks some. The table has 95,000 to 150,000 clones, under 95% seen once. The specimen comprised peripheral blood, sampled on day 0 of AZD1222 vaccination. The receptor's source is an adult in good health. The chain recombines TRBV9 with TRBJ2-1; TRBD2 aligns across 7 bases. The DNA of the CDR3 is TGTGCCAGCAGCGTCCTAGCGGACGAGCAGTTCTTC. Its translation is CASSVLADEQFF.